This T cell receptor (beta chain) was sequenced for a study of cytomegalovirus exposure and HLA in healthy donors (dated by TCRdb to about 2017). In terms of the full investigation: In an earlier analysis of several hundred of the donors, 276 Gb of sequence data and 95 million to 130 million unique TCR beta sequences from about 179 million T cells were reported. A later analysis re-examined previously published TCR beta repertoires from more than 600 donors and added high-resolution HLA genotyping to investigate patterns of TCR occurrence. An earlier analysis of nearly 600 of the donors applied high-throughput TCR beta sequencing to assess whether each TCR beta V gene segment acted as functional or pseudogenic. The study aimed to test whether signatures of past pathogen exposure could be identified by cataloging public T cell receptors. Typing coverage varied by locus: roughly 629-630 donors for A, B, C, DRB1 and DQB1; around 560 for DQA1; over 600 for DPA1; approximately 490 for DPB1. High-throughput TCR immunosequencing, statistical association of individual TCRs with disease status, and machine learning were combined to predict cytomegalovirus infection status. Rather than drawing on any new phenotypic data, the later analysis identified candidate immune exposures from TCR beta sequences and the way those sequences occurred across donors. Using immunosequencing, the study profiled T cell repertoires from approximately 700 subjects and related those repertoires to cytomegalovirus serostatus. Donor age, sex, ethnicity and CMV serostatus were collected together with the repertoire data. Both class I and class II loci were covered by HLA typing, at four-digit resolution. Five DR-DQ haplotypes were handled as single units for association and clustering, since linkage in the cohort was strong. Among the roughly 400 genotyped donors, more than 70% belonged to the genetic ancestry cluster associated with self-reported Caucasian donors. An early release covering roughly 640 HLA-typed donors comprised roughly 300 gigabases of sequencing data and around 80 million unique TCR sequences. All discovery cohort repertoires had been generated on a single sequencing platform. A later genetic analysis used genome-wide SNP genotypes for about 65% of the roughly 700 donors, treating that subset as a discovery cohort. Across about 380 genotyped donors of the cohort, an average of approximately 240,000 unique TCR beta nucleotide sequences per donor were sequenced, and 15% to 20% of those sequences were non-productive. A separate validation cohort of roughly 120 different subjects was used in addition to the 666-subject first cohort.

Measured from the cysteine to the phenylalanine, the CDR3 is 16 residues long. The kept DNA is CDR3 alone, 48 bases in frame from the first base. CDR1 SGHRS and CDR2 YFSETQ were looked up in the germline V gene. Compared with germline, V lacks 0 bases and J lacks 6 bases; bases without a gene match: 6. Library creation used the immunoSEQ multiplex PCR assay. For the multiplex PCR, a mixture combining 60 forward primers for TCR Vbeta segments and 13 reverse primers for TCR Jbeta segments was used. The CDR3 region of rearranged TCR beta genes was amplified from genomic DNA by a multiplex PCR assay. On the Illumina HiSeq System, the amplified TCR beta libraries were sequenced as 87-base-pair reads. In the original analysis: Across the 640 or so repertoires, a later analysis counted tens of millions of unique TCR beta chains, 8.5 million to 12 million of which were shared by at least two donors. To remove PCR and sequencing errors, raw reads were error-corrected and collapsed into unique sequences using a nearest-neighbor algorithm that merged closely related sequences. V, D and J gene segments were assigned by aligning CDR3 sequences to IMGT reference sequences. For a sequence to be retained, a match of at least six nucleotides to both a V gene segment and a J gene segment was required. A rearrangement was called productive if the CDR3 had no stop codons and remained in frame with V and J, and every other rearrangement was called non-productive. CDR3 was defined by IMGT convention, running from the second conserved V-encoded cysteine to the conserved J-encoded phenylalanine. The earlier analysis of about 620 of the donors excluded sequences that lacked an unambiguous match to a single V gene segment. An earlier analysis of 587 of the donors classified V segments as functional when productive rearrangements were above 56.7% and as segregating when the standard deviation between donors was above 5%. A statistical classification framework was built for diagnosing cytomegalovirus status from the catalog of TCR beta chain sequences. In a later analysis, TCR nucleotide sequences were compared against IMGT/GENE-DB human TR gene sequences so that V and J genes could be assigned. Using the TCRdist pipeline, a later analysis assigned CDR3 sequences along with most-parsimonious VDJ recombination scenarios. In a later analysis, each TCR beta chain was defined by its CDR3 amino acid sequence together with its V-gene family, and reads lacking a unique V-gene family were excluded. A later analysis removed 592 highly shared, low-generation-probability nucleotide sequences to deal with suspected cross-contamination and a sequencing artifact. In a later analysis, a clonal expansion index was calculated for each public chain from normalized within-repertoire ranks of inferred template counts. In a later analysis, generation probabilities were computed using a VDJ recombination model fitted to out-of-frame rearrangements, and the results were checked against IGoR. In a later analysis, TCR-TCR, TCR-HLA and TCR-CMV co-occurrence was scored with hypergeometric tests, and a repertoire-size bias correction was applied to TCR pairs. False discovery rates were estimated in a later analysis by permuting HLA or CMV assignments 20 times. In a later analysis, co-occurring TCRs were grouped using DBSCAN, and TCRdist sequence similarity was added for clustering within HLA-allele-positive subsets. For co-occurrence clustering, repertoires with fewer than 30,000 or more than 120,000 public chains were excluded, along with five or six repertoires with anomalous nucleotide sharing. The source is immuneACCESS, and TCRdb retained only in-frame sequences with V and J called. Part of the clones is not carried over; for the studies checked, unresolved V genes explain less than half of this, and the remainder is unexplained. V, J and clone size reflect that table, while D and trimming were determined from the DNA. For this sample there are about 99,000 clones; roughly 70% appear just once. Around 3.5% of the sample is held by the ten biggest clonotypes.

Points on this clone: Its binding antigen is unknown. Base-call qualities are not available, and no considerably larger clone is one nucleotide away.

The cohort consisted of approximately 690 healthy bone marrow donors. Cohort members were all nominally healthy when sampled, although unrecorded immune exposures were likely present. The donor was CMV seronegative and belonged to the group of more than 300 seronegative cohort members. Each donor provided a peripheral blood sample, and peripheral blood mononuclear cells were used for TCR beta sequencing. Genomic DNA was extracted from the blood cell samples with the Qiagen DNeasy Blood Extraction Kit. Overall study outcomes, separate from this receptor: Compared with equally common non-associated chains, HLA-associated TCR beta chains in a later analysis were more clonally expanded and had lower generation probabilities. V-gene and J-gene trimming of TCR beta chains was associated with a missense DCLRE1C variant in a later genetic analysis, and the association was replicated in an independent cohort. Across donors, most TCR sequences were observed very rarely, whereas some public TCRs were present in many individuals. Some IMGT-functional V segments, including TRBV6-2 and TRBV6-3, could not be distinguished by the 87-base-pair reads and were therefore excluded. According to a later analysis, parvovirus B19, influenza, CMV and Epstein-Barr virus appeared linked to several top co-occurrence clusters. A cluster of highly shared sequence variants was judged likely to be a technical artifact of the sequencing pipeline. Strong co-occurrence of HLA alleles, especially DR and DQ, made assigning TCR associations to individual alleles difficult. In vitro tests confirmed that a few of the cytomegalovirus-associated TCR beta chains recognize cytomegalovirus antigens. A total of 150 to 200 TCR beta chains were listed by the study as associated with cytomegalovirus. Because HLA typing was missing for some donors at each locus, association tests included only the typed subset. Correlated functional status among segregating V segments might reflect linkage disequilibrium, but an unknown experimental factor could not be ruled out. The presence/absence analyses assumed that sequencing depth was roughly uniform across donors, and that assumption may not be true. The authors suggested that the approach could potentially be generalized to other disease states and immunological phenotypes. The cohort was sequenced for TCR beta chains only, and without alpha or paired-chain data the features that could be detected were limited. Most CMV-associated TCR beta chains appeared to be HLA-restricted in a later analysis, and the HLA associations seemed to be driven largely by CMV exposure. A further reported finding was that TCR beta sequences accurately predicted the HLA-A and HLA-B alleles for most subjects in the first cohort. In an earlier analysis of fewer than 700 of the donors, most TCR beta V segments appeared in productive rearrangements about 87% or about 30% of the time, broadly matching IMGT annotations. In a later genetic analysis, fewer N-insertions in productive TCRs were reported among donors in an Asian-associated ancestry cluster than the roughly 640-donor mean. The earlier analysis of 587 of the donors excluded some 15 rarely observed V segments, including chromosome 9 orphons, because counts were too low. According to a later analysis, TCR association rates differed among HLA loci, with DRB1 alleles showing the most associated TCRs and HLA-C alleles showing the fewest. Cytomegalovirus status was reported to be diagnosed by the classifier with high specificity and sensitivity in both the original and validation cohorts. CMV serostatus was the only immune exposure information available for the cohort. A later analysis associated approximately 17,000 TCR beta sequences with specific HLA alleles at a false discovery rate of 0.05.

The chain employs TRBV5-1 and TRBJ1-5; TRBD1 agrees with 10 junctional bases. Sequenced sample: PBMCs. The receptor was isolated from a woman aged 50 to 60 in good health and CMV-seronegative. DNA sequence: TGCGCCAGCAGCTTGGGGGACAGGGGTTCGAGTCAGCCCCAGCATTTT. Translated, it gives CASSLGDRGSSQPQHF. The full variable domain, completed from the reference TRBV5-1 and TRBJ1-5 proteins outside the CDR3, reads KAGVTQTPRYLIKTRGQQVTLSCSPISGHRSVSWYQQTPGQGLQFLFEYFSETQRNKGNFPGRFSGRQFSNSRSEMNVSTLELGDSALYLCASSLGDRGSSQPQHFGDGTRLSIL.